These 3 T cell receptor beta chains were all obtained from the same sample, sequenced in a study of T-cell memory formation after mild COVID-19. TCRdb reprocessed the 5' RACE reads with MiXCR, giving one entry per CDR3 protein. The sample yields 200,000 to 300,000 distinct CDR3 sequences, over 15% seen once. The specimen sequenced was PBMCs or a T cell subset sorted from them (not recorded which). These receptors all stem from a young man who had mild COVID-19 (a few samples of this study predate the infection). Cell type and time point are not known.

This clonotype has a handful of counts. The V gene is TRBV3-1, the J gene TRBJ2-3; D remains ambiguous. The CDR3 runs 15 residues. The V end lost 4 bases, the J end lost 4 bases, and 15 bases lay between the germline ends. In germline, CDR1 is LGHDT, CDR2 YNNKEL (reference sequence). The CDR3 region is CASSPYIDLADTQYF. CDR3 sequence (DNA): TGTGCCAGCAGCCCCTATATTGACCTAGCAGATACGCAGTATTTT.

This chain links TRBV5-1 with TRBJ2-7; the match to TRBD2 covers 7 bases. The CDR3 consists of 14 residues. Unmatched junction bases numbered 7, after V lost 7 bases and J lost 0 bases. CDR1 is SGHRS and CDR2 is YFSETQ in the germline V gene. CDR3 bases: TGCGCCAGCCGGATTCTAGCGGCCTCCTACGAGCAGTACTTC. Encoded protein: CASRILAASYEQYF.

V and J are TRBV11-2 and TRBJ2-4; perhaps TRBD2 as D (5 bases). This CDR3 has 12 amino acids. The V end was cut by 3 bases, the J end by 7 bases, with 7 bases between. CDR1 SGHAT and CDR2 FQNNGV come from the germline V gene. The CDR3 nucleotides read TGTGCCAGCAGCTTGGACTTGAACATTCAGTACTTC. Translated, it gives CASSLDLNIQYF.